This T cell receptor (beta chain) was obtained from a study of PD-L1 blockade in urothelial cancer. Study as a whole: Male patients with bladder-origin urothelial cancer numbered about 90% of the 29.

Synthetic spike-ins, TCR analog templates, were added into each PCR. Method: immunoSEQ multiplex PCR; TCRdb's copy keeps in-frame clones and lacks some. This sample yields tens of thousands of clones, of which about nine tenths are seen a single time; roughly 10% belongs to the top ten. Time point denoted: peripheral blood 6 weeks after treatment start. This clone has only one observation. The source was PBMCs, collected around atezolizumab (anti-PD-L1) treatment. This clonotype originated in a man in his sixties with urothelial cancer.

CDR3 in amino acids: CASSYRGGLGQETQYF. CDR3 nucleotide sequence: TGTGCCAGCAGCTACAGAGGAGGACTAGGTCAAGAGACCCAGTACTTC. V gene TRBV11-1 combines with J gene TRBJ2-5; 7 bases line up with TRBD2. CDR1 SGHAT and CDR2 FQDESV come from the germline V gene (reference sequence). This CDR3 has 16 residues. After removal of 4 bases from V and 2 bases from J, the junction contained 10 bases not matched to a gene. Drawing the rest from reference TRBV11-1 and TRBJ2-5, the complete variable domain is EAEVAQSPRYKITEKSQAVAFWCDPISGHATLYWYRQILGQGPELLVQFQDESVVDDSQLPKDRFSAERLKGVDSTLKIQPAELGDSAMYLCASSYRGGLGQETQYFGPGTRLLVL.